The present entry profiles one TCR beta chain with its context. There is no known antigen for this receptor. No base-level quality is on record; no much larger clone is a single base apart. In total, roughly 710 healthy bone marrow donors made up the cohort. At the time of sampling, every cohort member was nominally healthy, though immune exposures that went unrecorded were likely present. The donor tested CMV seronegative, placing the donor among the 350 or so seronegative members of the cohort. A peripheral blood sample was provided by each donor, and peripheral blood mononuclear cells were used for TCR beta sequencing. The Qiagen DNeasy Blood Extraction Kit was used to extract genomic DNA from the blood cell samples. The sample comes from a study of cytomegalovirus exposure and HLA in healthy donors (dated by TCRdb to the late 2010s). General notes on the study: According to an earlier analysis of several hundred of the donors, about 170 million T cells yielded approximately 120 million unique TCR beta sequences and 276 Gb of sequence data. Among 300 to 500 genotyped donors of the cohort, an average of about 240,000 unique TCR beta nucleotide sequences was sequenced per donor, of which about 20% were non-productive. Among the roughly 430 genotyped donors, approximately 76% belonged to the genetic ancestry cluster associated with self-reported Caucasian donors. Using immunosequencing, the study profiled T cell repertoires from about 620 subjects and related those repertoires to cytomegalovirus serostatus. Four to six DR-DQ haplotypes were handled as single units for association and clustering, since linkage in the cohort was strong. To decide whether each TCR beta V gene segment behaved as functional or pseudogenic, an earlier analysis of over 500 of the donors relied on high-throughput TCR beta sequencing. About 280 gigabases of sequencing data and approximately 80 million unique TCR sequences were included in an early release covering around 650 HLA-typed donors. Besides the first cohort of roughly 700 subjects, a separate validation cohort made up of 95 to 150 different subjects was used. Every repertoire in the discovery cohort had been generated on one and the same sequencing platform. Donor age, sex, ethnicity and CMV serostatus were compiled together with the repertoire data. The number of donors typed differed by locus, with about 629-640 for A, B, C, DRB1 and DQB1, 522 for DQA1, some 570 for DPA1, and over 400 for DPB1. The study aimed to test whether signatures of past pathogen exposure could be identified by cataloging public T cell receptors. Rather than using new phenotypic data, the later analysis identified candidate immune exposures from TCR beta sequences and from how often those sequences occurred across donors. A later analysis re-analyzed previously published TCR beta repertoires from roughly 690 donors and added high-resolution HLA genotyping to study TCR occurrence patterns. High-throughput TCR immunosequencing, statistical association of individual TCRs with disease status, and machine learning were combined to predict cytomegalovirus infection status. A later genetic analysis took genome-wide SNP genotypes for about 55% of the roughly 700 donors and used that subset as a discovery cohort. Both class I and class II loci were covered by HLA typing, at four-digit resolution. The paper's findings and limits, for the study overall: The earlier analysis of 587 of the donors excluded approximately 17 rarely observed V segments, including chromosome 9 orphons, because counts were too low. Roughly uniform sequencing depth across donors was assumed in presence/absence analyses, although this assumption may not hold. At a false discovery rate of 0.05, a later analysis linked 16,951 TCR beta sequences to specific HLA alleles. In a later genetic analysis, a missense DCLRE1C variant was associated with V-gene and J-gene trimming of TCR beta chains, and the association was replicated in an independent cohort. A later analysis found that most CMV-associated TCR beta chains appeared HLA-restricted, with HLA associations seemingly driven largely by CMV exposure. According to a later analysis, parvovirus B19, influenza, CMV and Epstein-Barr virus appeared linked to several top co-occurrence clusters. A further reported finding was that TCR beta sequences accurately predicted the HLA-A and HLA-B alleles for most subjects in the first cohort. HLA typing was unavailable for some donors at each locus, so association tests used only the typed subset. The study listed 150 to 200 TCR beta chains as associated with cytomegalovirus. An earlier analysis of around 500 of the donors showed that most TCR beta V segments appeared in productive rearrangements either about 87% or about 30% of the time, which broadly matched IMGT annotations. The cohort was sequenced for TCR beta chains only, and without alpha or paired-chain data the features that could be detected were limited. A cluster of highly shared sequence variants was judged likely to be a technical artifact of the sequencing pipeline. The only immune exposure information available for the cohort was CMV serostatus. In vitro tests confirmed that three of the cytomegalovirus-associated TCR beta chains recognize cytomegalovirus antigens. While some public TCRs were present in many individuals, most TCR sequences turned up only very rarely across donors. Strong co-occurrence of HLA alleles, especially DR and DQ, made assigning TCR associations to individual alleles difficult. Correlated functional status among segregating V segments might be attributable to linkage disequilibrium, but an unknown experimental factor could not be ruled out. In a later analysis, HLA-associated TCR beta chains showed more clonal expansion and lower generation probabilities than non-associated chains that were equally common. In both the original and validation cohorts, the classifier was reported to diagnose cytomegalovirus status with high specificity and sensitivity. The 87-base-pair reads could not distinguish some IMGT-functional V segments, including TRBV6-2 and TRBV6-3, so those segments were excluded. Compared with the approximately 600-donor mean, donors in an Asian-associated ancestry cluster had fewer N-insertions in productive TCRs, according to a later genetic analysis. In a later analysis, the rate of TCR association differed among HLA loci, with DRB1 alleles having the most associated TCRs and HLA-C alleles having the fewest. It was suggested by the authors that the approach could potentially be generalized to other disease states and immunological phenotypes.

Trimming removed 8 bases from V and 0 bases from J; the gene matches leave 9 bases unexplained. From the cysteine up to the phenylalanine, the CDR3 has a length of 17 residues. Just CDR3 DNA is preserved here, 51 bases in frame from base 1. CDR1 is given as SGHTA and CDR2 as FQGNSA, both from the germline V gene. Libraries were made using the immunoSEQ multiplex PCR assay. The multiplex PCR relied on a mix of 60 forward primers for TCR Vbeta segments and 13 reverse primers for TCR Jbeta segments. The CDR3 region of rearranged TCR beta genes was amplified from genomic DNA with a multiplex PCR assay. The amplified TCR beta libraries were sequenced on the Illumina HiSeq System as 87-base-pair reads. The authors' analysis ran thus. A later analysis tallied tens of millions of unique TCR beta chains across the 700 or so repertoires, and approximately 9.9 million of those chains were shared by two or more donors. A nearest-neighbor algorithm error-corrected the raw reads and collapsed the reads into unique sequences, merging closely related sequences to remove PCR and sequencing errors. Alignment of CDR3 sequences to IMGT reference sequences was used to assign V, D and J gene segments. Each retained sequence needed at least a six-nucleotide match to both a V gene segment and a J gene segment. Rearrangements were classified as productive when the CDR3 lacked stop codons and remained in frame with V and J, and all other rearrangements were classified as non-productive. CDR3 was defined by IMGT convention, running from the second conserved V-encoded cysteine to the conserved J-encoded phenylalanine. The earlier analysis of a few hundred of the donors excluded sequences that lacked an unambiguous match to a single V gene segment. In an earlier analysis of approximately 610 of the donors, V segments were called functional above 56.7% productive rearrangements and were called segregating when the between-donor standard deviation exceeded 5%. A statistical classification framework was built for diagnosing cytomegalovirus status from the catalog of TCR beta chain sequences. V and J gene assignment, in a later analysis, came from comparing TCR nucleotide sequences with IMGT/GENE-DB human TR gene sequences. A later analysis assigned CDR3 sequences and most-parsimonious VDJ recombination scenarios with the TCRdist pipeline. In a later analysis, each TCR beta chain was defined by its CDR3 amino acid sequence together with its V-gene family, and reads without a unique V-gene family were excluded. A later analysis removed 592 highly shared, low-generation-probability nucleotide sequences to deal with suspected cross-contamination and a sequencing artifact. For each public chain, a later analysis derived a clonal expansion index from normalized ranks of inferred template counts within each repertoire. In a later analysis, generation probabilities were computed using a VDJ recombination model fitted to out-of-frame rearrangements, and the results were checked against IGoR. In a later analysis, TCR-TCR, TCR-HLA and TCR-CMV co-occurrence was scored with hypergeometric tests, and a repertoire-size bias correction was applied to TCR pairs. A later analysis estimated false discovery rates by permuting HLA or CMV assignments 20 times. A later analysis grouped co-occurring TCRs with DBSCAN, adding TCRdist sequence similarity when clustering within HLA-allele-positive subsets. Repertoires with fewer than 30,000 or more than 120,000 public chains, plus five repertoires with anomalous nucleotide sharing, were excluded from co-occurrence clustering. What TCRdb holds here is the immuneACCESS table cut down to in-frame rearrangements. Part of the clones is not present; checked against another copy, under half of the missing clones reflect an unresolved V gene, and the others are unexplained. That table is the source of V, J and clone size, and D and trimming were worked out from the DNA. This sample has some 98,000 clones in its table, and 55% to 75% of those were observed once. 2% to 3% of the sample goes to the ten largest clones.

Here the chain combines TRBV7-2 and TRBJ2-6; 8 central nucleotides agree with TRBD2. This sequence originates from a man between 45 and 60 years old in good health and CMV-seronegative. Sequences were obtained from PBMCs. In nucleotide form, the sequence is TGTGCCAGCGTCTGGCGCGGGGGGTCCTCTGGGGCCAACGTCCTGACTTTC. Its amino acids are CASVWRGGSSGANVLTF.